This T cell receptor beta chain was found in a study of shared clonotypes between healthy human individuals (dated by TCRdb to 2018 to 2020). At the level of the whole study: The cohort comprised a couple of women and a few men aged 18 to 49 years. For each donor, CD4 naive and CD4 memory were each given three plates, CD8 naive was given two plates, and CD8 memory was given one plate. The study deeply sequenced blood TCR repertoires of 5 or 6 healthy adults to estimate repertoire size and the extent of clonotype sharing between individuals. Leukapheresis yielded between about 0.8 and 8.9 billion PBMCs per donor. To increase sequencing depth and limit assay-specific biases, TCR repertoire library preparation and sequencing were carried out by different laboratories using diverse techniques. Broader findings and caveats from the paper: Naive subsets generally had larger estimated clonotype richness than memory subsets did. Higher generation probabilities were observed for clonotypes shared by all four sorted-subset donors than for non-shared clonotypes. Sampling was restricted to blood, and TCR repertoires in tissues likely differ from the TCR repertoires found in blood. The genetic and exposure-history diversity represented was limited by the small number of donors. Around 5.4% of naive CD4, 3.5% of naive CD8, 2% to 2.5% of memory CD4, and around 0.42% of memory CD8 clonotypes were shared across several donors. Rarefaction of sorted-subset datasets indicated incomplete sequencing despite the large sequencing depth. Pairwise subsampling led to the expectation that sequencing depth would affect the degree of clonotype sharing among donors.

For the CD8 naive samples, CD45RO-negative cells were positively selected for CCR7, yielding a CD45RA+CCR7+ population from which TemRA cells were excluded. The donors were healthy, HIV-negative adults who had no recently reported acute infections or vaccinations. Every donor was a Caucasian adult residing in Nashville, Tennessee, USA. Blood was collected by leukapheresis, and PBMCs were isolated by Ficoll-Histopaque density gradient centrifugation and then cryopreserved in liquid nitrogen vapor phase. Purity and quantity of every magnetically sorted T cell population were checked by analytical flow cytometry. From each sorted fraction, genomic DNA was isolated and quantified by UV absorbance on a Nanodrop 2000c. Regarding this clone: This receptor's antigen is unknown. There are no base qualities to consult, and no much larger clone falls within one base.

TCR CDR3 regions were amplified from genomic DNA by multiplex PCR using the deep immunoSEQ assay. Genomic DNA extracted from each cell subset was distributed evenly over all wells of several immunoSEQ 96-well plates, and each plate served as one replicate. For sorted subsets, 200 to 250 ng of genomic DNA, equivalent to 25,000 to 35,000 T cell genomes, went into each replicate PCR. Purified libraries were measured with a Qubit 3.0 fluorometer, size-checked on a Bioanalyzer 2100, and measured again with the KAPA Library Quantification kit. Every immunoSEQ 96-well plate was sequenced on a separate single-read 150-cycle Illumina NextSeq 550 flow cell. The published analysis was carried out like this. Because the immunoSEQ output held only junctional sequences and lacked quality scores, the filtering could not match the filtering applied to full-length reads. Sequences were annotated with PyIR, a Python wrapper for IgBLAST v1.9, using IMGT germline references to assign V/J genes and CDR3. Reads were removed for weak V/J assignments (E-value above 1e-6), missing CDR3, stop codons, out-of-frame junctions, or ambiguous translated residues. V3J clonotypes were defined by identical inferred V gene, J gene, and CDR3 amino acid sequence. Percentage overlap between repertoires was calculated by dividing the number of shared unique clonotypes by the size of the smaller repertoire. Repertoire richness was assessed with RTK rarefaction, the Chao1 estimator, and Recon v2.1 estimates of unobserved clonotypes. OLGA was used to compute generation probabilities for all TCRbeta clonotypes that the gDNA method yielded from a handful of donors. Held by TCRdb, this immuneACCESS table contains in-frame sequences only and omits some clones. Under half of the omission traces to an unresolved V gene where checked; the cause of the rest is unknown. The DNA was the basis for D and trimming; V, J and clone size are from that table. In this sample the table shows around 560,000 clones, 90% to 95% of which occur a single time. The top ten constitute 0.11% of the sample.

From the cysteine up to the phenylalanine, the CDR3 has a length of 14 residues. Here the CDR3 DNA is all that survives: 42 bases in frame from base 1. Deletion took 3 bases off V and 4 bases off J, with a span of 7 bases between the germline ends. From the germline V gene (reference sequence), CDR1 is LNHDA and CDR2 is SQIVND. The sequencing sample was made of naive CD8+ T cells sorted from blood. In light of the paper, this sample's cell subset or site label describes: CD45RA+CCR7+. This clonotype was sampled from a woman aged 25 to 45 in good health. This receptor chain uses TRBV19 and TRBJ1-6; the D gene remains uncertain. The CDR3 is CASSMRQYNSPLHF. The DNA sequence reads TGTGCCAGTAGTATGAGGCAGTATAATTCACCCCTCCACTTT.